Sequencing of this T cell receptor beta chain was carried out in a study of PD-1 blockade in mismatch repair-deficient tumors (dated by TCRdb to about 2017). For the wider study: Between late 2013 and 2016, the trial enrolled some 91 consecutive patients with 11 to 12 mismatch repair-deficient cancer types, every one of whom had been previously treated and was progressing. Tumor-associated T cell clones in the peripheral blood of patients responding to PD-1 blockade were tracked using deep sequencing of TCR CDR3 regions. Overall study results and their limits: Rapid expansion after pembrolizumab followed by contraction, generally before radiologic responses, was shown by tumor-resident clones, which were often undetectable in blood before treatment.

Reading from cysteine to phenylalanine, the CDR3 counts 15 amino acids. Of the read, only the CDR3 DNA is kept; its 45 bases are in frame from base 1. The sample's time point label is to be understood as: peripheral blood before pembrolizumab. Mismatch repair deficiency was established in every enrolled patient by polymerase chain reaction or immunohistochemistry. TCR sequencing was carried out for three patients who responded to pembrolizumab therapy. In the phase II trial, pembrolizumab PD-1 blockade was tested prospectively in advanced mismatch repair-deficient cancers, no matter which tissue of origin the cancers came from. Peripheral blood T cell samples were collected serially, before PD-1 blockade began and at several time points afterward. Blood sampling times were reported as weeks after the first pembrolizumab dose. Library prep was done by the immunoSEQ multiplex PCR assay. The table was pulled from immuneACCESS by TCRdb, which kept in-frame rearrangements only. Such tables lose some clones; where checked, under half of the loss comes from unresolved V genes, and the rest has no known cause. Here the sample has around 49,000 clones; around 77% occur a single time. The ten biggest clones cover roughly 3% of the sample.

Comments on this clone: Its target antigen remains unknown. Base qualities are not at hand, and no much larger clone is one base apart.

Rearrangement joined TRBV21-1 to TRBJ2-7. TRBV21-1 is a recognized pseudogene. The sequence came from an adult with mismatch repair-deficient cancer. This material consisted of PBMCs, taken before pembrolizumab treatment. Here is the DNA: TGTGCCAGCAGGTTAAAGGGGGGACTCTCCTACGAGCAGTACTTC. Its translation reads: CASRLKGGLSYEQYF.